This record concerns one T cell receptor (beta chain) sequence. It has no known antigen specificity. Base-call qualities are not available, and no considerably larger clone is one nucleotide away. The junction shows trimming of 0 bases on V and 5 bases on J, and the gene matches do not reach 6 bases of it. From the cysteine up to the phenylalanine, the CDR3 has a length of 15 residues. CDR3 DNA is the only sequence kept; it has 45 bases, read in frame from the first base. Per the germline V gene, SGHVS is the CDR1 and FQNEAQ is the CDR2. Ficoll-Paque density gradient centrifugation was the method used to isolate PBMCs. Sequenced on an Illumina NovaSeq 6000. TCRalpha and TCRbeta cDNA libraries were constructed by 5'RACE with constant-segment primers, with sample barcodes and unique molecular identifiers being introduced. RNA was extracted from every sample with Trizol reagent. The libraries were amplified in two PCR steps, and the second step added a second sample barcode and Illumina TruSeq adapters. The libraries were sequenced on an Illumina NovaSeq using 2 x 150 bp paired-end reads. The authors processed their data as follows. The reads were demultiplexed and collapsed into UMI-guided consensus sequences using migec v1.2.7. With mixcr v2.1.11, UMI consensuses were aligned to TRA and TRB V and J templates and assembled into clonotypes. Clonotypes were classified as expanded or contracted when called significant by both edgeR and NoisET, with noise models trained on biological replicates. For edgeR calls, the cutoffs were a false discovery rate-adjusted p below 0.01 and a log2 fold-change threshold of 1. PCA with hierarchical clustering of max-normalized trajectories of the 1000 most abundant clonotypes was used as exploratory dynamics analysis. Separately sequenced CD4+ and CD8+ repertoires were used to assign a CD4 or CD8 phenotype to each responding clone. The raw public data were reprocessed by TCRdb itself: fastp quality trimming at Q25, MiXCR clonotype calling, in-frame beta chains only. One record per CDR3 amino acid sequence lists the most common genes and DNA. The V and J calls and clone size come from TCRdb's table, not from the authors' own analysis. A total of 350,000 to 500,000 distinct CDR3 sequences appear in this sample, about 25% of them only once. The ten largest clones represent about 12% of the sample.

This specimen belongs to a study of T-cell memory formation after mild COVID-19 (dated by TCRdb to the early 2020s). Broadly, across the study: TCR sequence clusters from the two donors were largely donor specific. Longitudinal TCRalpha and TCRbeta repertoire sequencing tracked T-cell clones expanding and contracting after mild COVID-19 in a couple of donors. The cohort was made up of two young adult volunteers, one female and one male, who were previously healthy.

Study-level results and caveats: Some responding clones were detected in pre-infection memory, which suggested that pre-existing cross-reactive memory T cells had joined the SARS-CoV-2 response. Whether the second-wave clones peaking on day 37 were SARS-CoV-2 specific was not confirmed. Contracting CD4+ clones were located mainly in the CM and EM memory subsets, whereas CD8+ clones were found to be enriched in EMRA. Only two mild cases were covered in the study, and larger cohorts including severe cases with pre-infection samples were considered necessary. Balanced CD4/CD8 phenotypes were observed for clones contracting from day 15 to 85, whereas a bias towards CD4+ was observed for a second wave of clones expanding from day 15 to 37.

The clonotype was recovered from an adult woman who had mild COVID-19 (a few samples of this study predate the infection). The sample titles of this study are shuffled in the database, so cell type and time point are left out; the donor was told from shared clones. The chain was built from TRBV7-8 and TRBJ1-1; 7 nucleotides in the junction match TRBD1. Sample: PBMCs or a T cell subset sorted from them (not recorded which). The DNA sequence reads TGTGCCAGCAGCTTAGCCGAGACAGGGAGAACTGAAGCTTTCTTT. Its protein is CASSLAETGRTEAFF. The variable domain in full, with residues beyond the CDR3 obtained from the reference TRBV7-8 and TRBJ1-1 genes, is GAGVSQSPRYKVAKRGQDVALRCDPISGHVSLFWYQQALGQGPEFLTYFQNEAQLDKSGLPSDRFFAERPEGSVSTLKIQRTQQEDSAVYLCASSLAETGRTEAFFGQGTRLTVV.